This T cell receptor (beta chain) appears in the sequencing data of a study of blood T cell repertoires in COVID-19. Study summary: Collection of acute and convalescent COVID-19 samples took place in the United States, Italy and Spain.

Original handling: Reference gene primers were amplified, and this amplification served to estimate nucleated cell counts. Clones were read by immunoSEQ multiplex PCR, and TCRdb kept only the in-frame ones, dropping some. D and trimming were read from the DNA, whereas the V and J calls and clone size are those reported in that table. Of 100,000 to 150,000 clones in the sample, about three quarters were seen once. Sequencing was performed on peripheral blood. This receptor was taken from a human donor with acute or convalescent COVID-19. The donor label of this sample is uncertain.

Here the CDR3 DNA reads TGCGCCAGCAGGGGGGTCACGGGACAGGGGTTCACGAGGCAGTTCTTC. As protein: CASRGVTGQGFTRQFF. The chain uses TRBV4-1 and TRBJ2-1; TRBD1 agrees at 10 bases. This CDR3 has 16 residues. V dropped 6 bases and J dropped 12; count of bases not matched to a gene: 17. Germline-derived CDR1 and CDR2 are MGHRA and YSYEKL.